These 27 T cell receptor beta chains originate from one sample sequenced in a study of technical replicates of blood from a handful of donors. Here immunoSEQ multiplex PCR was the method, and the copy in TCRdb shows in-frame clones only, minus some. The sample yields about 49,000 clones, around 90% seen once. The sequenced sample was PBMCs. The receptors derive from a human donor in good health. Some clones in this sample may be carry-over from other donors' samples.

The count of this clone is one. The rearrangement uses TRBV6-1 and TRBJ1-3, with D perhaps TRBD1 (6 bases). Germline V gives CDR1 MNHNS, CDR2 SASEGT. Trimming took off 2 bases at V and 7 bases at J, with 15 bases between the two ends. The CDR3 has 15 amino acids. CDR3 DNA: TGTGCCAGCAGTGAAATTGTACAGGGAGGGAACACCATATATTTT. Protein product: CASSEIVQGGNTIYF.

The chain is built from TRBV7-9 and TRBJ2-5; TRBD1 agrees at 8 bases. Germline CDR1 is SEHNR and CDR2 is FQNEAQ (reference sequence). V trimming: 4 bases; J trimming: 5 bases; junction bases outside the gene matches: 12. This CDR3 is 16 amino acids long. The CDR3 loop reads CASSSRDRLLGETQYF. CDR3 DNA: TGTGCCAGCAGCTCCAGGGACAGGCTACTCGGGGAGACCCAGTACTTC.

The V call is TRBV21-1, the J call TRBJ1-5; TRBD1, the table's D call, lacks a check against the DNA. TRBV21-1 is noted as a pseudogene. The CDR3 has 16 amino acids. The CDR3 DNA reads TGTGCCAGCAGCAAGGCCCGGACAGGGTGCAATCAGCCCCAGCATTTT. It translates to CASSKARTGCNQPQHF.

The V and J genes are TRBV4-3 and TRBJ2-3; 9 bases are shared with TRBD2. The CDR3 covers 19 residues. With 0 bases clipped from V and 0 bases from J, the junction kept 10 bases outside the gene matches. CDR1 and CDR2 (germline): LGHNA, YSLEER. DNA of the CDR3: TGCGCCAGCAGCCAAGAGTTTAGCGGGGGCGTTATTAGCACAGATACGCAGTATTTT. Translated, it gives CASSQEFSGGVISTDTQYF.

In the case of this clone: Other DNA sequences from this sample encode an identical CDR3 as well. V is TRBV2 and J is TRBJ2-7, with a tentative D call TRBD1 (6 bases). The CDR3 is 12 residues long. Germline V gene data show CDR1 as SNHLY and CDR2 as FYNNEI. Trimming removed 6 bases from V and 4 bases from J, with 10 bases in between. The CDR3 bases are TGTGCCAGCAGCCGACAGGCTTACGAGCAGTACTTC. Amino acids: CASSRQAYEQYF. Variable domain in full (rest from reference TRBV2 and TRBJ2-7): EPEVTQTPSHQVTQMGQEVILRCVPISNHLYFYWYRQILGQKVEFLVSFYNNEISEKSEIFDDQFSVERPDGSNFTLKIRSTKLEDSAMYFCASSRQAYEQYFGPGTRLTVT.

The chain combines TRBV2 with TRBJ2-2; 12 positions agree with TRBD2. The CDR3 sequence is 14 residues long. V gave up 7 bases and J gave up 4 bases; unmatched junction bases: 1. Germline-derived CDR1 and CDR2 are SNHLY and FYNNEI. The CDR3 sequence: CASKTSGSTGELFF. The CDR3 DNA follows: TGTGCCAGCAAGACTAGCGGGAGCACCGGGGAGCTGTTTTTT.

This sequence joins TRBV27 and TRBJ2-7; D might be TRBD2 (5 bases). V was trimmed by 6 bases and J by 3 bases, leaving 12 bases between them. The CDR3 loop spans 13 amino acids. The V gene's germline CDR1 is MNHEY and CDR2 SMNVEV (reference sequence). CDR3: CASSDRGLYEQYF. The DNA for the CDR3 is TGTGCCAGCAGCGACCGCGGACTCTACGAGCAGTACTTC.

This clone showed up just once. This chain connects TRBV5-6 to TRBJ1-4, with D perhaps matching TRBD1 (5 bases). This CDR3 is 16 amino acids long. CDR1 and CDR2 from the germline V gene are SGHDT and YYEEEE. V was pared by 0 bases and J by 5 bases, with 14 bases between. The CDR3: CASSLVGGGGNEKLFF. The DNA of the CDR3 is TGTGCCAGCAGCTTGGTGGGCGGGGGTGGAAATGAAAAACTGTTTTTT.

This sequence joins TRBV4-2 and TRBJ2-2; 11 nucleotides match TRBD2. The junction had 7 bases not matched to a gene; V was cut back by 2 bases and J by 5 bases. CDR3 length: 17 amino acids. Germline V lookup: CDR1 LGHNA, CDR2 YNFKEQ. The CDR3 DNA sequence: TGTGCCAGCAGCCAACTCGGACTAGCGGGCGCAACCGGGGAGCTGTTTTTT. Translated, it gives CASSQLGLAGATGELFF.

In its sample, this clone was seen once. J is TRBJ1-1 and V is TRBV10-3; D not resolved. This CDR3 contains 13 residues. Trimming removed 10 bases at V and 4 bases at J, with 16 bases between. Germline V gene data show CDR1 as ENHRY and CDR2 as SYGVKD. CDR3 region: CATVTSMGTEAFF. The CDR3 DNA follows: TGTGCCACCGTAACTAGTATGGGCACTGAAGCTTTCTTT.

The CDR3 nucleotides read TGTGCCAGCAGTGACTGGGGAACGGGAGAGATGCATGAGCAGTTCTTC. Protein: CASSDWGTGEMHEQFF. This chain joins TRBV6-4 and TRBJ2-1; a possible D gene is TRBD2 (6 bases). Germline V gene lookup returns CDR1 MRHNA and CDR2 SNTAGT. The V and J ends lost 1 base and 8 bases respectively, with 18 bases between them. This CDR3 is built from 16 residues.

The count of this clone is one. The CDR3 coding sequence is TGTGCCAGCAGCTCGACAGGGTCCCCGTATGGCTACACCTTC. Residues: CASSSTGSPYGYTF. The chain links TRBV7-9 to TRBJ1-2; TRBD1 matches at 7 bases. The CDR3 has 14 amino acids. Germline trimming cut 4 bases from V and 5 bases from J; bases unmatched to any gene: 7. Germline assignment: CDR1 SEHNR and CDR2 FQNEAQ (reference sequence).

This clone was seen more than once but under ten times. The rearrangement joins TRBV11-2 to TRBJ2-3; no definite D call. Germline assignment: CDR1 SGHAT and CDR2 FQNNGV. The CDR3 spans 16 residues. V gave up 3 bases and J gave up 0 bases, with 13 bases separating them. The CDR3 is CASSFVKRSSTDTQYF. The CDR3 DNA reads TGTGCCAGCAGCTTCGTAAAGCGATCTAGCACAGATACGCAGTATTTT.

The chain recombines TRBV5-1 with TRBJ1-3; 7 positions agree with TRBD1. V trimming: 4 bases; J trimming: 2 bases; junction bases outside the gene matches: 3. Germline CDR1 reads SGHRS; CDR2 reads YFSETQ. The CDR3 contains 14 residues. Written as DNA, the CDR3 is TGCGCCAGCAGCCGCGACAGGGCTGGAAACACCATATATTTT. Protein: CASSRDRAGNTIYF.

This chain connects TRBV29-1 to TRBJ2-1; D remains unclear. Germline V CDR1 and CDR2: SQVTM, ANQGSEA. Between the trimmed V and J ends, which lost 7 bases and 10 bases, there was a span of 11 bases. The length of the CDR3 is 10 residues. CDR3 loop: CSALIGEQFF. The CDR3 bases are TGCAGCGCCCTTATCGGGGAGCAGTTCTTC.

CDR3 coding DNA: TGCGCCAGCAGCGCGACAGGGGGAATCTCTGGGGCCAACGTCCTGACTTTC. Residues: CASSATGGISGANVLTF. This chain joins TRBV4-1 and TRBJ2-6; 9 bases match TRBD1. CDR1 MGHRA and CDR2 YSYEKL come from the germline V gene. This CDR3 contains 17 residues. V lost 5 bases and J lost 0; bases outside the gene matches: 5.

This sequence joins TRBV7-6 and TRBJ1-6; tentative D call: TRBD1 (5 bases). The CDR3 spans 14 residues. V was shortened by 5 bases and J by 9 bases, with 14 bases between the two germline ends. CDR1 is SGHVS and CDR2 is FNYEAQ in the germline V gene. CDR3 sequence: CASSRTGGSSPLHF. The CDR3 coding sequence is TGTGCCAGCAGCCGGACGGGGGGTAGTTCACCCCTCCACTTT.

The V call is TRBV5-1, the J call TRBJ2-7; 12 bases line up with TRBD2. Germline V gives CDR1 SGHRS, CDR2 YFSETQ. This CDR3 region has 16 residues. Trimming removed 2 bases from V and 2 bases from J; junction bases left unmatched: 5. In DNA, the CDR3 is TGCGCCAGCAGCTTACTAGCGGGAGGCCTCCCCTACGAGCAGTACTTC. Its translation: CASSLLAGGLPYEQYF.

The chain uses TRBV12-5 and TRBJ2-1; TRBD2 aligns across 8 bases. This CDR3 has 17 residues. The germline V gene has CDR1 LGHNT and CDR2 FRNRAP. V shed 2 bases and J 7 bases; nucleotides not matched to a gene: 13. The CDR3 sequence: CASGLPFGSGRRNEQFF. CDR3 in DNA: TGTGCTAGTGGTTTGCCCTTTGGAAGCGGGAGACGTAATGAGCAGTTCTTC.

The V and J genes are TRBV19 and TRBJ1-5; possibly TRBD1 for D (5 bases). The germline V gene has CDR1 LNHDA and CDR2 SQIVND (reference sequence). Between the trimmed V and J ends, which lost 1 base and 8 bases, there was a span of 12 bases. This CDR3 has 14 residues. CDR3 nucleotides: TGTGCCAGTAGTATAGGCAGGGATGAGAAGCCCCAGCATTTT. Protein sequence: CASSIGRDEKPQHF. The full variable domain, its missing parts supplied by reference TRBV19 and TRBJ1-5, is DGGITQSPKYLFRKEGQNVTLSCEQNLNHDAMYWYRQDPGQGLRLIYYSQIVNDFQKGDIAEGYSVSREKKESFPLTVTSAQKNPTAFYLCASSIGRDEKPQHFGDGTRLSIL.

Written as DNA, the CDR3 is TGCAGTGTCGTCGACATGGACGAGCAGTACTTC. Amino acids: CSVVDMDEQYF. The rearrangement uses TRBV20-1 and TRBJ2-7; unclear D gene. The CDR3 loop spans 11 amino acids. Germline assignment: CDR1 DFQATT and CDR2 SNEGSKA (reference sequence). V was clipped by 7 bases and J by 5 bases, with 12 bases between them.

The rearrangement links TRBV9 to TRBJ1-3; D unclear. This CDR3 spans 15 amino acids. The V gene's germline CDR1 is SGDLS and CDR2 YYNGEE. V was clipped by 4 bases and J by 4 bases, with 15 bases between them. CDR3 region: CASSPSFGHGNTIYF. DNA of the CDR3: TGTGCCAGCAGCCCCAGCTTTGGGCACGGAAACACCATATATTTT. The entire variable domain, with the rest obtained from reference TRBV9 and TRBJ1-3, is as follows: DSGVTQTPKHLITATGQRVTLRCSPRSGDLSVYWYQQSLDQGLQFLIQYYNGEERAKGNILERFSAQQFPDLHSELNLSSLELGDSALYFCASSPSFGHGNTIYFGEGSWLTVV.

The V and J genes are TRBV5-5 and TRBJ2-4; 7 positions agree with TRBD2. V shed 1 base and J 5 bases; nucleotides not matched to a gene: 9. Germline CDR1 and CDR2: SGHKS and YYEKEE (reference sequence). This CDR3 spans 16 amino acids. The CDR3 DNA follows: TGTGCCAGCAGCTTGTGGGAGGGAGGCACCCAAAACATTCAGTACTTC. Its protein product is CASSLWEGGTQNIQYF.

The rearrangement joins TRBV30 to TRBJ2-7, with D tentatively TRBD1 (5 bases). The CDR3 length is 14 residues. V dropped 7 bases and J dropped 2 bases, with 18 bases sitting between them. CDR1 is GTSNPN, CDR2 SVGIG, per germline (reference sequence). DNA for the CDR3: TGTGCCTCGGAATCAGAAAGGGGTCCCTACGAGCAGTACTTC. It specifies CASESERGPYEQYF.

This rearrangement joins TRBV27 to TRBJ2-7; 7 bases match TRBD1. The CDR3 has 14 residues. From germline, CDR1 is MNHEY and CDR2 SMNVEV (reference sequence). The V segment lost 4 bases and the J segment 3 bases; nucleotides outside the gene matches: 6. CDR3 in DNA: TGTGCCAGCAGTTCTCCTAACAGGGGCTACGAGCAGTACTTC. This gives the protein CASSSPNRGYEQYF.

The CDR3 DNA sequence: TGTGCCAGCACCGCCCAGGAGACCCAGTACTTC. It codes for CASTAQETQYF. This sequence joins TRBV7-9 and TRBJ2-5, with D uncertain. With 7 bases removed from V and 5 bases from J, the gap between germline ends came to 8 bases. Per germline, CDR1 SEHNR and CDR2 FQNEAQ (reference sequence). The CDR3 has 11 residues. Supplemented by reference TRBV7-9 and TRBJ2-5, the full variable domain reads DTGVSQNPRHKITKRGQNVTFRCDPISEHNRLYWYRQTLGQGPEFLTYFQNEAQLEKSRLLSDRFSAERPKGSFSTLEIQRTEQGDSAMYLCASTAQETQYFGPGTRLLVL.

The V gene is TRBV2, the J gene TRBJ1-5; a possible D gene is TRBD1 (6 bases). V was clipped by 6 bases and J by 7 bases, with 16 bases between them. This CDR3 has 14 residues. Germline V gives CDR1 SNHLY, CDR2 FYNNEI. The CDR3 nucleotides read TGTGCCAGCAGGAGGGACCAGGGGCCCCAGCCCCAGCATTTT. It translates to CASRRDQGPQPQHF. The whole variable domain, filled in from reference TRBV2 and TRBJ1-5, reads EPEVTQTPSHQVTQMGQEVILRCVPISNHLYFYWYRQILGQKVEFLVSFYNNEISEKSEIFDDQFSVERPDGSNFTLKIRSTKLEDSAMYFCASRRDQGPQPQHFGDGTRLSIL.